Here is one TCR beta chain with its context. TCRdb reprocessed the PCR reads with MiXCR, giving one entry per CDR3 protein. The sample has approximately 25,000 distinct CDR3 sequences; over 45% are singletons. Trimming stripped 3 bases from V and 6 bases from J, with 6 bases between. The length of the CDR3 is 12 residues. Germline V gives CDR1 MNHEY, CDR2 SVGAGI. The patients had localized lung adenocarcinoma, a non-small cell subtype. The data were taken from a study of CD4 and CD8 cells across lung adenocarcinoma regions. Sequenced sample: CD8+ T cells from the center of a lung tumor. The clonotype was recovered from a male donor with lung adenocarcinoma. The CD4 and CD8 labels of this study may be unreliable. J is TRBJ2-1 and V is TRBV6-5; unclear D gene. CDR3 DNA sequence: TGTGCCAGCAGTTATACGGTCAATGAGCAGTTCTTC. Amino acid sequence: CASSYTVNEQFF.